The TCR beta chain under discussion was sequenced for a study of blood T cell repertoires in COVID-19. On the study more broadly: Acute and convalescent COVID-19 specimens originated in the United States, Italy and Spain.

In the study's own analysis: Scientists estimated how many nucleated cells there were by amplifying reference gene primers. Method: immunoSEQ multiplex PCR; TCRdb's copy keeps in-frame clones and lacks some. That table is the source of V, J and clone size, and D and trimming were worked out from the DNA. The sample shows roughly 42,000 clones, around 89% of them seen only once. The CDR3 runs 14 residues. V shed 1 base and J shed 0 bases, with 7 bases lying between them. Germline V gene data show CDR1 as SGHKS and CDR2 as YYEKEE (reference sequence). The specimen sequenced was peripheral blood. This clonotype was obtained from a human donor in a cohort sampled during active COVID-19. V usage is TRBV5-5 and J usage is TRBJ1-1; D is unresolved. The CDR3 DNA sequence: TGTGCCAGCAGCTTGAGACAACTGAACACTGAAGCTTTCTTT. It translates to CASSLRQLNTEAFF.